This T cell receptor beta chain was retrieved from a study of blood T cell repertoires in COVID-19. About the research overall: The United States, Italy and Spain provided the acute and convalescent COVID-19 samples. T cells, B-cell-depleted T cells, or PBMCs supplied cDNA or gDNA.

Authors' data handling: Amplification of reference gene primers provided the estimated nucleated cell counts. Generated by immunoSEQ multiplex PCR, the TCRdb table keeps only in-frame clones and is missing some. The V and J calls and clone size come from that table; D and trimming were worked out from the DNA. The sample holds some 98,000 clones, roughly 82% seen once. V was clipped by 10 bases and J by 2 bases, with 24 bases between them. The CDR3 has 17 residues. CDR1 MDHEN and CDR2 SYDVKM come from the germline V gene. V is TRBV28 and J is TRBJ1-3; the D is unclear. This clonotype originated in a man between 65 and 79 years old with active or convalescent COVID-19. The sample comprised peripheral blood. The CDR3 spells CATQGFRRAVAGNTIYF. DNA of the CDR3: TGTGCCACACAAGGGTTCCGTAGAGCGGTCGCTGGAAACACCATATATTTT. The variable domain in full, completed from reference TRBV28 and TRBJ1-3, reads DVKVTQSSRYLVKRTGEKVFLECVQDMDHENMFWYRQDPGLGLRLIYFSYDVKMKEKGDIPEGYSVSREKKERFSLILESASTNQTSMYLCATQGFRRAVAGNTIYFGEGSWLTVV.